This T cell receptor beta chain was sequenced in a study of low-dose radiotherapy and immunotherapy resistance in tumors. Turning to the study itself: A dose of 1 Gy per fraction every two weeks went to Cohort 2, totaling 13 Gy over 26 weeks.

Time point given: before trial treatment. Eligible patients bore advanced solid tumors devoid of tumor-infiltrating lymphocytes. CDR1 is SGHTA, CDR2 FQGNSA, per germline. The CDR3 contains 14 residues. V lost 2 bases and J lost 5, with 11 bases in between. With TRAV- and TRBV-specific primers, first-strand cDNA was made, covering the alpha and beta chains. It was with a constant-region primer and a V-primer adapter that TCRs were amplified over approximately 20 PCR cycles. MiXCR, applied by TCRdb to the reads, yields one record per CDR3 protein. The data contain 60,000 or so distinct CDR3 sequences, more than 25% of them singletons. The table lists this clonotype with many counts.

This specimen consisted of PBMCs, obtained before treatment. This sequence joins TRBV7-2 and TRBJ2-3; D is uncertain. The sequence was collected from a male donor with rectosigmoid adenocarcinoma. The chain's CDR3 is CASSLFPNGDTQYF. CDR3 nucleotides: TGTGCCAGCAGCTTATTCCCTAATGGAGATACGCAGTATTTT.